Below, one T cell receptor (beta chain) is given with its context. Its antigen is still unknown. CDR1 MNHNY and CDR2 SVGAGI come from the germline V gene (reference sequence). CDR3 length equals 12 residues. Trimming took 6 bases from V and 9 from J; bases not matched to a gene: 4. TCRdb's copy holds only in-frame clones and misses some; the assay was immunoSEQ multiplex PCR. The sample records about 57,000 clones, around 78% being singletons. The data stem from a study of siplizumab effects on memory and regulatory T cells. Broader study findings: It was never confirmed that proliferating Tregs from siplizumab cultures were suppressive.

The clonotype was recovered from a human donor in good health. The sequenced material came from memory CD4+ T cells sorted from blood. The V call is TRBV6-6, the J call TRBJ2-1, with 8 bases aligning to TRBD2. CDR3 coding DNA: TGTGCCAGCAGCCCGGGGGGGACTGAGCAGTTCTTC. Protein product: CASSPGGTEQFF.